The present T cell receptor (beta chain) was sequenced within a study of PD-L1 blockade in urothelial cancer. Study information: It was at some point between 2014 and 2016 that patients started atezolizumab at 1,200 mg intravenously every 3 weeks.

Patients suffered from locally advanced or metastatic urothelial carcinoma. The ends were cut back, 3 bases at V and 7 bases at J, with 8 bases in the middle. Germline V gene sequence: CDR1 SGDLS, CDR2 YYNGEE. The CDR3 has 12 residues. Sequencing used immunoSEQ multiplex PCR; TCRdb keeps in-frame clones, though not all of them. The table lists 90,000 to 120,000 clones, 90% to 95% of them singletons. The sequence came from a woman over 75 with urothelial cancer. The specimen was PBMCs, collected around atezolizumab (anti-PD-L1) treatment. The chain combines TRBV9 with TRBJ1-5; TRBD1 is a possible D gene (6 bases). CDR3 sequence (DNA): TGTGCCAGCAGCGGGGGGGGCCAGCCCCAGCATTTT. It codes for CASSGGGQPQHF.